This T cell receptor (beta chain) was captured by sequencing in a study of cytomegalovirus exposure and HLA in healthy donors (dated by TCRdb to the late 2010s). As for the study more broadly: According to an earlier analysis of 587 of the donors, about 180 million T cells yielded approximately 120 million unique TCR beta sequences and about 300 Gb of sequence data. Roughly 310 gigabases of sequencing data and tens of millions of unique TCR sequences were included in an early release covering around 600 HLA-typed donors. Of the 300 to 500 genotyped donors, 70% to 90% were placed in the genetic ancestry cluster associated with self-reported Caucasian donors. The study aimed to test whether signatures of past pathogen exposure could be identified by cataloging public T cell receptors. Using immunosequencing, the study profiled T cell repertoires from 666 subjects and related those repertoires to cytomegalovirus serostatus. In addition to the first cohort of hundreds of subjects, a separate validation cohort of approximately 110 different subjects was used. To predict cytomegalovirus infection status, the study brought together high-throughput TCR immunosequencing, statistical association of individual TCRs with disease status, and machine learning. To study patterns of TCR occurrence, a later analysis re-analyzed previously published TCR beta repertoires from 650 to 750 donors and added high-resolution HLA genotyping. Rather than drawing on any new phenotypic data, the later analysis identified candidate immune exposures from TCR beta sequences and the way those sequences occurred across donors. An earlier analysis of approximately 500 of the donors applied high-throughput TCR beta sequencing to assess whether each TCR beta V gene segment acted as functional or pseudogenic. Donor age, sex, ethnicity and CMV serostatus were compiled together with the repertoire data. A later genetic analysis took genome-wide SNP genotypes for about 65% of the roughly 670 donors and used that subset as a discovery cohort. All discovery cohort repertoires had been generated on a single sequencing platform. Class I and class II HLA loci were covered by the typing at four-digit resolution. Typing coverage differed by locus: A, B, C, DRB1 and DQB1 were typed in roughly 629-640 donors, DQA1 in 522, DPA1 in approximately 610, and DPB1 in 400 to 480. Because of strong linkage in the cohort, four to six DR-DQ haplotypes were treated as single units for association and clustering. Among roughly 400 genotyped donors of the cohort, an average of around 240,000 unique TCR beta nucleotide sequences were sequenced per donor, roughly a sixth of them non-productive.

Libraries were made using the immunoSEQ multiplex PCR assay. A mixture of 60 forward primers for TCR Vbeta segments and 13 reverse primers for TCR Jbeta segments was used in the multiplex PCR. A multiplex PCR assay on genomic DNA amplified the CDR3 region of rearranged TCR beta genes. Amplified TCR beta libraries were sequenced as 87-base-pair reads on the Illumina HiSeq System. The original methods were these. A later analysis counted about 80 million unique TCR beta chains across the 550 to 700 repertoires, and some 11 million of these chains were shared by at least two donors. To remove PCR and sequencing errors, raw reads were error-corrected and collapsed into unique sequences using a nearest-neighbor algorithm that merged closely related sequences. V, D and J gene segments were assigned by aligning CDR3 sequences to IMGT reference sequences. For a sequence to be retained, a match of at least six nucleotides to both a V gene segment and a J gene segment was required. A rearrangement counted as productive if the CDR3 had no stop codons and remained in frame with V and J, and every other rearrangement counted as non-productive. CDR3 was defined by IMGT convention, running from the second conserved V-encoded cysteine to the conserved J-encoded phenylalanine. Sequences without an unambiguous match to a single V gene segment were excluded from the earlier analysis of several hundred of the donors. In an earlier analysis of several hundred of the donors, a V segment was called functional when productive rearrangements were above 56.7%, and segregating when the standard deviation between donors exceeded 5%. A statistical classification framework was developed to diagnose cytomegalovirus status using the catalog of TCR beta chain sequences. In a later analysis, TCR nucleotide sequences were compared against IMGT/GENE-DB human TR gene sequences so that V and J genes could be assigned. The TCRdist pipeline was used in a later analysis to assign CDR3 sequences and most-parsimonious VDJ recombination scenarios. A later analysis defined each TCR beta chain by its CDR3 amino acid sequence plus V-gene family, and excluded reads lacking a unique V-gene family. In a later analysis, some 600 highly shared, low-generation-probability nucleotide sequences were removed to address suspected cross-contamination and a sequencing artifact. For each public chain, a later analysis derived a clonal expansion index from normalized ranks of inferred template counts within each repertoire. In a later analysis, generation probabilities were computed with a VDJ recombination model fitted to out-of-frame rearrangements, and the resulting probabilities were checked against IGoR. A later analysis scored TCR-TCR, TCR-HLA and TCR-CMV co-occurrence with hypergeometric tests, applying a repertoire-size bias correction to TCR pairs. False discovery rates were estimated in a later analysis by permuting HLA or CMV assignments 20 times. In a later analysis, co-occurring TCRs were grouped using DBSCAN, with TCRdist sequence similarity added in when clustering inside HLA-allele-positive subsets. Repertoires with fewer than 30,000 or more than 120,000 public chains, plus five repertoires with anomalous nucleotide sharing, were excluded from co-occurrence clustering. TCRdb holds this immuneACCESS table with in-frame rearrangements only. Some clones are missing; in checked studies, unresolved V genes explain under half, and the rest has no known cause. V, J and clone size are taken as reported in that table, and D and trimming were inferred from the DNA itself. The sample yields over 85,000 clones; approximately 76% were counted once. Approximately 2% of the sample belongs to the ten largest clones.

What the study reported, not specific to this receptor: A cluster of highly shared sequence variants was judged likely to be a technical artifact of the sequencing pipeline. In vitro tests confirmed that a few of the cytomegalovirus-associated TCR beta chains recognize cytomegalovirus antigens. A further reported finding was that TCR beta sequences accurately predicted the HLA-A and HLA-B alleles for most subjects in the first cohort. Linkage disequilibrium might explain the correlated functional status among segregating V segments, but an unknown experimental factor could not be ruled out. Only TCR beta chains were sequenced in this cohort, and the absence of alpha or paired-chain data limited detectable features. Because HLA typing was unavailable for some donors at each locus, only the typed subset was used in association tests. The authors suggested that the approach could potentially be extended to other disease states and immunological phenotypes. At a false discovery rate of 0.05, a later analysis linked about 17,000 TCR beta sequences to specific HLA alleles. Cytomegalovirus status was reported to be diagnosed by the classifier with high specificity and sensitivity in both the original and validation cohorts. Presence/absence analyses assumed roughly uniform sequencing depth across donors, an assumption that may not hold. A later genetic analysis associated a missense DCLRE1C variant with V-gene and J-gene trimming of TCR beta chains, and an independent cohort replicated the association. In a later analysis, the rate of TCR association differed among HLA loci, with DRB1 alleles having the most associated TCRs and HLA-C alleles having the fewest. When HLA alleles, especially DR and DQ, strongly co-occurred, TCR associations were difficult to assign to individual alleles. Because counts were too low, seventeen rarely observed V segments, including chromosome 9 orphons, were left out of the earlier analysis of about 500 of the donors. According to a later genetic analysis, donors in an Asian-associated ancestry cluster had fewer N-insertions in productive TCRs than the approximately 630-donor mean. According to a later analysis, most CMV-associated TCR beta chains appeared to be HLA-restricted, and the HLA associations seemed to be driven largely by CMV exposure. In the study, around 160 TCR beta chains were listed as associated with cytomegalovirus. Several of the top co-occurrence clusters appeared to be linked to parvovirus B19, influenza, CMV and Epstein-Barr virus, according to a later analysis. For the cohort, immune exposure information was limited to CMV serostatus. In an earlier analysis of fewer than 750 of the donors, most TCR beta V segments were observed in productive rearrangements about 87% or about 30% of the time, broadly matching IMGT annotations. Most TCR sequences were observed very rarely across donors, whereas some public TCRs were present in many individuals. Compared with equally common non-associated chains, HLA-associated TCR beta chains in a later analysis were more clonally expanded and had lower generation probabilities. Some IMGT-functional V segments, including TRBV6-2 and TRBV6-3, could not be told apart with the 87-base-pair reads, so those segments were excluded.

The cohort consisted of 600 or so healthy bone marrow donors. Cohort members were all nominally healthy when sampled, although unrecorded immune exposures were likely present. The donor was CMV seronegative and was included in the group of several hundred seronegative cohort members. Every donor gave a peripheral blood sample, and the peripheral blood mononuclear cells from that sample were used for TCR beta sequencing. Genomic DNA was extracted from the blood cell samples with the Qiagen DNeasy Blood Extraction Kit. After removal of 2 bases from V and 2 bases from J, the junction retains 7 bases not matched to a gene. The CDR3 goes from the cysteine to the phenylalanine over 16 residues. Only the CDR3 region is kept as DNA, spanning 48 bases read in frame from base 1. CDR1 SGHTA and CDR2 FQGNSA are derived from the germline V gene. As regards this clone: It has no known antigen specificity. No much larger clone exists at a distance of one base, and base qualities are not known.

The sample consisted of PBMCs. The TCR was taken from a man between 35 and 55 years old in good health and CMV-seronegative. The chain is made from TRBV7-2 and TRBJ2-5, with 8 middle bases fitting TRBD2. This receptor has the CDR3 CASSLNLGGRQETQYF. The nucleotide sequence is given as TGTGCCAGCAGCTTAAATCTAGGCGGGAGGCAAGAGACCCAGTACTTC.